Listed below are T cell receptor beta chains from one sample, sequenced in a study of post-analysis software for immune sequencing data. One entry per CDR3 protein results from TCRdb running MiXCR on the PCR reads. The sample has approximately 180,000 distinct CDR3 sequences; over 25% are singletons. Input material: blood. Receptors were obtained from a girl aged 10-17 years with multiple sclerosis. Each CDR3 is given with its conserved first and last residue. Fields, in order: clone size, D gene, V gene, J gene, CDR3 protein, CDR3 DNA. D genes are given only for firm matches. Clone size, where shown, is once, few, many, or a class for clones that have expanded.

>NA|NA|TRBV9|TRBJ2-1
CASSVEQYTMGEQFF
TGTGCCAGCAGCGTAGAGCAGTATACAATGGGGGAGCAGTTCTTC
>NA|TRBD1|TRBV7-2|TRBJ2-5
CASSSGTAVTQYF
TGTGCCAGCAGCTCCGGGACAGCAGTGACCCAGTACTTC
>many|NA|TRBV12-3/TRBV12-4|TRBJ2-1
CASSSGNEQFF
TGTGCCAGCAGTTCGGGCAATGAGCAGTTCTTC
>NA|TRBD1|TRBV7-9|TRBJ1-1
CASSTTVGTGDHTRGEAFF
TGTGCCAGCAGCACCACCGTCGGGACAGGGGACCACACACGGGGTGAAGCTTTCTTT
>many|TRBD2|TRBV5-1|TRBJ2-1
CASSASGAYNEQFF
TGCGCCAGCAGCGCCAGCGGGGCCTACAATGAGCAGTTCTTC
>few|TRBD2|TRBV3-1|TRBJ2-7
CASSPGLASYEQYF
TGTGCCAGCAGCCCGGGACTAGCGAGCTACGAGCAGTACTTC
>many|NA|TRBV5-1|TRBJ2-7
CASSLYGDSYEQYF
TGCGCCAGCAGCTTGTATGGAGACTCCTACGAGCAGTACTTC
>NA|TRBD1|TRBV3-1|TRBJ2-7
CASSQEGQGNYKQYF
TGTGCCAGCAGCCAAGAGGGACAGGGTAATTACAAGCAGTACTTC
>NA|NA|TRBV12-3/TRBV12-4|TRBJ1-5
CASCPRPDQPQHF
TGTGCCAGCTGCCCTCGGCCAGATCAGCCCCAGCATTTT
>NA|TRBD1|TRBV27|TRBJ1-5
CASRDRGRRQPQHF
TGTGCCAGCCGTGACAGGGGGCGGCGGCAGCCCCAGCATTTT
>many|NA|TRBV10-3|TRBJ1-2
CAISESSGKDGYTF
TGTGCCATCAGTGAGTCATCAGGGAAGGACGGCTACACCTTC
>few|NA|TRBV12-3/TRBV12-4|TRBJ1-6
CASSLSNSLGSPLHF
TGTGCCAGCAGCCTTTCTAACAGTCTAGGGTCACCCCTCCACTTT
>NA|NA|TRBV2|TRBJ2-5
CASSEAHQETQYF
TGTGCCAGCAGTGAAGCGCATCAAGAGACCCAGTACTTC
>many|TRBD1|TRBV7-2|TRBJ2-7
CASSASGSDRAYEQYF
TGTGCCAGCAGCGCCAGCGGTTCCGACAGGGCCTACGAGCAGTACTTC
>many|TRBD1|TRBV20-1|TRBJ1-1
CSAGTGKLNTEAFF
TGCAGTGCTGGGACAGGGAAATTAAACACTGAAGCTTTCTTT
>NA|NA|TRBV12-3/TRBV12-4|TRBJ2-5
CASRASAGYEQYF
TGTGCCAGCAGGGCATCGGCGGGATATGAGCAGTACTTC
>NA|NA|TRBV12-3/TRBV12-4|TRBJ1-1
CASRIRADDTEAFF
TGTGCCAGCAGGATAAGGGCTGACGACACTGAAGCTTTCTTT
>medium-sized|NA|TRBV29-1|TRBJ2-5
CSVEGRVKETQYF
TGCAGCGTTGAGGGCAGAGTAAAAGAGACCCAGTACTTC
>NA|NA|TRBV20-1|TRBJ1-6
CSARDGRQTSPLHF
TGCAGTGCTAGAGATGGTAGACAGACTTCACCCCTCCACTTT
>many|TRBD2|TRBV24-1|TRBJ2-1
CATSDRRTSGSYEQFF
TGTGCCACCAGTGACCGCCGGACTAGCGGGAGCTATGAGCAGTTCTTC
>few|TRBD1|TRBV12-3/TRBV12-4|TRBJ2-6
CASTLSWQGAPGANVLTF
TGTGCCAGCACCTTAAGTTGGCAGGGGGCGCCCGGGGCCAACGTCCTGACTTTC
>NA|TRBD1|TRBV5-1|TRBJ2-7
CASSPSRDSSYEQYF
TGCGCCAGCAGCCCCAGCCGGGACAGCTCCTACGAGCAGTACTTC
>NA|TRBD2|TRBV6-1|TRBJ2-1
CASSEVLAGRTYNEQFF
TGTGCCAGCAGTGAGGTGCTAGCGGGCCGAACCTACAATGAGCAGTTCTTC
>NA|NA|TRBV29-1|TRBJ1-5
CSGGNENRPQHF
TGCAGCGGGGGTAACGAGAATCGGCCCCAGCATTTT
>NA|NA|TRBV11-2|TRBJ2-7
CASSPEWGSYEQYF
TGTGCCAGCAGCCCCGAGTGGGGGTCCTACGAGCAGTACTTC
>few|TRBD2|TRBV6-2/TRBV6-3|TRBJ2-2
CASSYSGPGLADGELFF
TGTGCCAGCAGTTACTCCGGCCCGGGACTAGCCGACGGGGAGCTGTTTTTT
>NA|TRBD1|TRBV4-1|TRBJ2-5
CASSQVVNSAGGETQYF
TGCGCCAGCAGCCAAGTTGTAAATAGCGCAGGGGGAGAGACCCAGTACTTC
>NA|TRBD1|TRBV18|TRBJ2-7
CASSRRTGGDFSNEQYF
TGTGCCAGCTCCCGGAGGACAGGGGGCGACTTCTCCAACGAGCAGTACTTC
>NA|TRBD1|TRBV12-3/TRBV12-4|TRBJ2-3
CASSRQGASTDTQYF
TGTGCCAGCAGCCGACAGGGGGCTAGCACAGATACGCAGTATTTT
>few|TRBD2|TRBV10-3|TRBJ2-1
CAISPLASGLAGFGDNEQFF
TGTGCCATCAGTCCCCTAGCCTCGGGGCTAGCGGGATTCGGAGACAATGAGCAGTTCTTC